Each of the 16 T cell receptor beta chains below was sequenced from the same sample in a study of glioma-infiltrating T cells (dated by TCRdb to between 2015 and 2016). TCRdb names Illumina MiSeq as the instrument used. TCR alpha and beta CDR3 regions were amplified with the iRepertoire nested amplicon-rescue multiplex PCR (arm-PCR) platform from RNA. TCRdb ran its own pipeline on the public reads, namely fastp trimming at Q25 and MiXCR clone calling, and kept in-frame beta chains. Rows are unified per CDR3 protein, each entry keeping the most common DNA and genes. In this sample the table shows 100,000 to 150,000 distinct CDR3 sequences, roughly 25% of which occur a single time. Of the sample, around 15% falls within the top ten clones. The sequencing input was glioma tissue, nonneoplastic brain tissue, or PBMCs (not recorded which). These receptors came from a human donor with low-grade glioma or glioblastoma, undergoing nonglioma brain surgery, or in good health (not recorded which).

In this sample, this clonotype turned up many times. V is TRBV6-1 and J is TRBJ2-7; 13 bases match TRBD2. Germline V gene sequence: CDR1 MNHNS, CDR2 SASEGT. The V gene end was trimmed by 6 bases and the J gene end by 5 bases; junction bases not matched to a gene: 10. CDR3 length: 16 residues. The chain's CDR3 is CASSPAGLAGENEQYF. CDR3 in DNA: TGTGCCAGCAGCCCTGCCGGACTAGCGGGAGAAAACGAGCAGTACTTC.

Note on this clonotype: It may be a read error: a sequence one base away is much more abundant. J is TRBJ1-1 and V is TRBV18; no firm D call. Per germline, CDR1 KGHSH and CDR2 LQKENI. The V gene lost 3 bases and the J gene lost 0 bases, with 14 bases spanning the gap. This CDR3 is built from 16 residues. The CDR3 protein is CASSPFAANVNTEAFF. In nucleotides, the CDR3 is TGTGCCAGCTCACCCTTTGCAGCGAATGTGAACACTGAAGCTTTCTTT.

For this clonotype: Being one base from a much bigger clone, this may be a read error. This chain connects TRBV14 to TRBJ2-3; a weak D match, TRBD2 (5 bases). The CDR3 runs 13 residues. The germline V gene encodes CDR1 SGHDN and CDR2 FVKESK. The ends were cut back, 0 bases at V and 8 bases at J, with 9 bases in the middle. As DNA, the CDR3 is TGTGCCAGCAGCCAAGATATACGGGGTACGCAGTATTTT. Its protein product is CASSQDIRGTQYF.

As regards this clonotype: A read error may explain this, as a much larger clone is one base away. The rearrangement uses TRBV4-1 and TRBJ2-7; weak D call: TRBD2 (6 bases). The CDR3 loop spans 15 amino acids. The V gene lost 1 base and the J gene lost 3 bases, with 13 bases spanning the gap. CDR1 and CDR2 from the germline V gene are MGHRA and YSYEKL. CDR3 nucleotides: TGCGCCAGCAGCCAAGGGCCACTAGCATACTACGAGCAGTACTTC. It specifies CASSQGPLAYYEQYF.

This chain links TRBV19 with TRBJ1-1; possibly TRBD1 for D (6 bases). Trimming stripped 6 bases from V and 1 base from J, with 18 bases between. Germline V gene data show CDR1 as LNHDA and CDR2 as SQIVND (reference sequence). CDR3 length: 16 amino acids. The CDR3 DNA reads TGTGCCAGTAGAGGGGGAGGGAGCAGCGCGAACACTGAAGCTTTCTTT. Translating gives CASRGGGSSANTEAFF.

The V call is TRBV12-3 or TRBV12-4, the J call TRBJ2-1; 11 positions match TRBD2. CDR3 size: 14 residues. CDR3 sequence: CTGRIAGGRNEQFF. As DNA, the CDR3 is TGTACCGGCCGTATAGCGGGAGGGCGCAATGAGCAGTTCTTC.

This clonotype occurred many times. The CDR3 protein is CASSPPLGLAGNEQFF. The CDR3 DNA follows: TGTGCCAGCAGTCCGCCTCTAGGACTAGCAGGGAATGAGCAGTTCTTC. V gene TRBV28 combines with J gene TRBJ2-1; TRBD2 aligns across 8 bases. CDR1 and CDR2 from the germline V gene are MDHEN and SYDVKM. The CDR3 consists of 16 residues. Germline trimming cut 5 bases from V and 7 bases from J; bases unmatched to any gene: 13.

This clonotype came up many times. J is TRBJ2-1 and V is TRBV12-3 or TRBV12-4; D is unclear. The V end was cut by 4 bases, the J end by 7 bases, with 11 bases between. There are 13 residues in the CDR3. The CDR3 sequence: CASSSSAGNEQFF. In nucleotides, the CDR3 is TGTGCCAGCAGTTCGAGCGCTGGGAATGAGCAGTTCTTC.

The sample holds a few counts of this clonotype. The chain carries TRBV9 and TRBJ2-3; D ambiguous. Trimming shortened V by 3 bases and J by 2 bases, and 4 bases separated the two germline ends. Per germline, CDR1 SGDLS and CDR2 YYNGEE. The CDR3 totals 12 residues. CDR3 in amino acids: CASSENTDTQYF. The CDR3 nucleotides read TGTGCCAGCAGCGAAAACACAGATACGCAGTATTTT.

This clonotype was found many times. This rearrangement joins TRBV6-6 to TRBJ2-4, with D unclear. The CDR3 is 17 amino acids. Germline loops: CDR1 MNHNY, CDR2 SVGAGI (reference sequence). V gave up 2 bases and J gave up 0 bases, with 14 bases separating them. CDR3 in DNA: TGTGCCAGCAGTTACAGGGCCGGGCGGTTAGCCAAAAACATTCAGTACTTC. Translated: CASSYRAGRLAKNIQYF.

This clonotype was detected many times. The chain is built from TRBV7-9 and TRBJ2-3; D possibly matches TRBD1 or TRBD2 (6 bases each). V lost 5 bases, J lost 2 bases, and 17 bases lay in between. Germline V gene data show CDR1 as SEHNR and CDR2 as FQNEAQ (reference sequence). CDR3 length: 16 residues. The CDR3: CASSPVLGGPTDTQYF. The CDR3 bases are TGTGCCAGCAGCCCCGTTCTAGGGGGGCCCACAGATACGCAGTATTTT.

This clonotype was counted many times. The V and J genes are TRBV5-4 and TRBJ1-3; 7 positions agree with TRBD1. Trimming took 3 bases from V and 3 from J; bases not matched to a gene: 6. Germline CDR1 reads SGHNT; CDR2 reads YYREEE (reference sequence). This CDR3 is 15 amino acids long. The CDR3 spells CASSSRQGDGNTIYF. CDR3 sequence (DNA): TGTGCCAGCAGCTCACGACAGGGTGATGGAAACACCATATATTTT.

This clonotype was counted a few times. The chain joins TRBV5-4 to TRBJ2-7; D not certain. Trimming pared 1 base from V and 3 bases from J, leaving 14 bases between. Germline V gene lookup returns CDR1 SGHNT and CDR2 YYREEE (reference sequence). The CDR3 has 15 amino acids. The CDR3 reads CASSLYYGSIYEQYF. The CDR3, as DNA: TGTGCCAGCAGCTTGTACTACGGATCGATCTACGAGCAGTACTTC.

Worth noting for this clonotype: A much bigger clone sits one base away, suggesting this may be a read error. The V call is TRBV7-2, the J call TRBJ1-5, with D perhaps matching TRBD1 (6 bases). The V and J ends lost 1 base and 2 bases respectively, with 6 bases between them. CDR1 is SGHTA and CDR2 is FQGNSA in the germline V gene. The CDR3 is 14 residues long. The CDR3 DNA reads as TGTGCCAGCAGCTTAGAGGGGGGCAATCAGCCCCAGCATTTT. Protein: CASSLEGGNQPQHF. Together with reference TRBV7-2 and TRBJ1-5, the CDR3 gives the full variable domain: GAGVSQSPSNKVTEKGKDVELRCDPISGHTALYWYRQSLGQGLEFLIYFQGNSAPDKSGLPSDRFSAERTGGSVSTLTIQRTQQEDSAVYLCASSLEGGNQPQHFGDGTRLSIL.

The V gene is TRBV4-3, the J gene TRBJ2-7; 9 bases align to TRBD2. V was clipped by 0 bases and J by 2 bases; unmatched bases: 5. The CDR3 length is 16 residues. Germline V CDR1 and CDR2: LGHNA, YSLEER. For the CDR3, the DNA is TGCGCCAGCAGCCAAGATAGGCTAGCGGGAACCTACGAGCAGTACTTC. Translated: CASSQDRLAGTYEQYF.

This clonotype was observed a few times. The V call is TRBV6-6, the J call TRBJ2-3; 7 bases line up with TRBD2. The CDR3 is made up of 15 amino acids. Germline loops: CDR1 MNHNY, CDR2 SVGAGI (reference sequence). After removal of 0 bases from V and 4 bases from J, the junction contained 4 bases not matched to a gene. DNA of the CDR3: TGTGCCAGCAGTTACTCGACTGGGAGGGCAGATACGCAGTATTTT. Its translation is CASSYSTGRADTQYF.